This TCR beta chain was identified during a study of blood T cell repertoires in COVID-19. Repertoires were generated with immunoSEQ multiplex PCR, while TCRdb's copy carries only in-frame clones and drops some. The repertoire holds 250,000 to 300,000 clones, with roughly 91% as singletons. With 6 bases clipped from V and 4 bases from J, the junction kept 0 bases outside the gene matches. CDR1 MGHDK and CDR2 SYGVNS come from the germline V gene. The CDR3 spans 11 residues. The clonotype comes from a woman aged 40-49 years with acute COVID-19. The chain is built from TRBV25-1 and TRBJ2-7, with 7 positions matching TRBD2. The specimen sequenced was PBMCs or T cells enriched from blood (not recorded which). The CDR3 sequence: CASRREYEQYF. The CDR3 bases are TGTGCCAGCAGGCGGGAGTACGAGCAGTACTTC.